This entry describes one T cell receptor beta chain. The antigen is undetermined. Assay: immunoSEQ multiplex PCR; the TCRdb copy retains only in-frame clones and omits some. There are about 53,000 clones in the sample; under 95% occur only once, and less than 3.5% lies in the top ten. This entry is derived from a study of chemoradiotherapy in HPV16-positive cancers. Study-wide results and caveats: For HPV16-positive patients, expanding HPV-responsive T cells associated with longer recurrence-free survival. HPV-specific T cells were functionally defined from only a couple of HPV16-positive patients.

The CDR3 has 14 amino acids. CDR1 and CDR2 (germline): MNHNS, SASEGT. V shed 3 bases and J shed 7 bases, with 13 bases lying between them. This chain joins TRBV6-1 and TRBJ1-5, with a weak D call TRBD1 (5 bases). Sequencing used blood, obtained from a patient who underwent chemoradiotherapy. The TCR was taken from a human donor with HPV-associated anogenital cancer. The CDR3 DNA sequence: TGTGCCAGCAGTGACCAGGGTAATTGGCAGCCCCAGCATTTT. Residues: CASSDQGNWQPQHF.